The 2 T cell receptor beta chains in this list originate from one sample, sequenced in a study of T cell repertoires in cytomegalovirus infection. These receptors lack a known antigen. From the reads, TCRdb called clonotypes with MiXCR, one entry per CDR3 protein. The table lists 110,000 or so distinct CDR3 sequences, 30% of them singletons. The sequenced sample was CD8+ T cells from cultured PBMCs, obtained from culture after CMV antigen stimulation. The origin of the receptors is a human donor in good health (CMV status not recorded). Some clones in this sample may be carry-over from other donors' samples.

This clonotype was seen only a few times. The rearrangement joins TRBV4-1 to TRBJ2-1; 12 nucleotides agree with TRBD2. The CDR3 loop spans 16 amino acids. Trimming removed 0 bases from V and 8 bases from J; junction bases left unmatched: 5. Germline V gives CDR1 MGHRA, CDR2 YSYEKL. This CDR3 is CASSQELAGGHDEQFF. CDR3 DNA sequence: TGCGCCAGCAGCCAAGAACTAGCGGGGGGCCACGATGAGCAGTTCTTC.

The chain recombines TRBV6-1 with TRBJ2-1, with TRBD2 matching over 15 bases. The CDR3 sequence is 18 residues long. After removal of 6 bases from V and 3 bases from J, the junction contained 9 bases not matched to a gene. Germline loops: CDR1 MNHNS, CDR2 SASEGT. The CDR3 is CASRRTSGGALIYNEQFF. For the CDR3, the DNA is TGTGCCAGCAGACGGACTAGCGGGGGGGCGTTGATCTACAATGAGCAGTTCTTC.